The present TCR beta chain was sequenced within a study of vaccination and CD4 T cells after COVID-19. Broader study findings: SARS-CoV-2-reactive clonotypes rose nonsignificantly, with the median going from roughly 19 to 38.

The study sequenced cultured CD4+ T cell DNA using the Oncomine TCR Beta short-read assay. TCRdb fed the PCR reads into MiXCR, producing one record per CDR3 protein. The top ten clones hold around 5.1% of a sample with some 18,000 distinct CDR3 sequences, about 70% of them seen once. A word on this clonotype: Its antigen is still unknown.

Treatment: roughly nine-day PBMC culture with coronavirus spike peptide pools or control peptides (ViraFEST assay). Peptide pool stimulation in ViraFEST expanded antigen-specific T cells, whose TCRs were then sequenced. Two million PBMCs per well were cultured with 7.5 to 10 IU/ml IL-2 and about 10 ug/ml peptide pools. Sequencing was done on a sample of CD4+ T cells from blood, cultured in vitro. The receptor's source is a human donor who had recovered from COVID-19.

This CDR3 is CASIPVPGQGGTGELFF. In DNA, the CDR3 is TGTGCCAGTATCCCCGTGCCGGGACAGGGTGGGACCGGGGAGCTGTTTTTT. V gene TRBV19 combines with J gene TRBJ2-2, with TRBD1 matching over 9 bases. Per germline, CDR1 LNHDA and CDR2 SQIVND (reference sequence). V trimming: 7 bases; J trimming: 5 bases; junction bases outside the gene matches: 14. The CDR3 length is 17 residues.